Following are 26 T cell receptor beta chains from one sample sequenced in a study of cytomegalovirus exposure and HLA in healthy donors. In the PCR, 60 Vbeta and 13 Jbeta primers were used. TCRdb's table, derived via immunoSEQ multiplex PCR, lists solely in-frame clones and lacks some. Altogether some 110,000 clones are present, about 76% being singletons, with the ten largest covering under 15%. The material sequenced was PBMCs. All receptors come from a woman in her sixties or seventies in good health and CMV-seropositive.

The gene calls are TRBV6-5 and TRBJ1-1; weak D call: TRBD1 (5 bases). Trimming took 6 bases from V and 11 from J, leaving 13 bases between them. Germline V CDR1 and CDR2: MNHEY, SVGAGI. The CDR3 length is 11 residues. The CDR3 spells CASSPERGAFF. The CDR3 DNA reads TGTGCCAGCAGCCCTGAGCGGGGGGCTTTCTTT.

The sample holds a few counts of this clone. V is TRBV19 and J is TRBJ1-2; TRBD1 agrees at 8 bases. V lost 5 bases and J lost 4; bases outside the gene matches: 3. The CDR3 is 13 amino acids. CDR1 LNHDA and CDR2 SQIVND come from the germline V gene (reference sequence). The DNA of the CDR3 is TGTGCCAGTAGTCCAGGGGGCCTCTATGGCTACACCTTC. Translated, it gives CASSPGGLYGYTF.

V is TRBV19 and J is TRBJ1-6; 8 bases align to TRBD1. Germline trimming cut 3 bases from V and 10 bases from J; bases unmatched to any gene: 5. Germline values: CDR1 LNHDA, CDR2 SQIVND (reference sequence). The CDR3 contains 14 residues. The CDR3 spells CASSISTGGSPLHF. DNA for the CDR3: TGTGCCAGTAGTATTAGCACAGGGGGATCACCCCTCCACTTT.

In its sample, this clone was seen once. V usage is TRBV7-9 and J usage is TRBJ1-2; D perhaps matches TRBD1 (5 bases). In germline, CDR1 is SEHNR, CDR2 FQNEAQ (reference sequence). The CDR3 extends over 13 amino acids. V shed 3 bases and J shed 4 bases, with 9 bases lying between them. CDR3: CASSLTEVYGYTF. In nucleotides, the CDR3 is TGTGCCAGCAGCTTGACAGAAGTCTATGGCTACACCTTC.

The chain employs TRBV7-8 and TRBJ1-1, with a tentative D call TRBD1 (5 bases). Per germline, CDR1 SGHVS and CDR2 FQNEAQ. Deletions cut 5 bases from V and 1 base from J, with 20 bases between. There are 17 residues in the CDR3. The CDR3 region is CASSPNRRGLGNTEAFF. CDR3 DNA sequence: TGTGCCAGCAGCCCTAATCGCCGGGGACTCGGGAACACTGAAGCTTTCTTT.

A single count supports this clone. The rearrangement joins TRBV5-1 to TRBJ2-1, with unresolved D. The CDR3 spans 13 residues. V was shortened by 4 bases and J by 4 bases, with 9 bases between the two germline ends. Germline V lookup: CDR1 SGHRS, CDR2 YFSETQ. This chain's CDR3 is CASSPDKYNEQFF. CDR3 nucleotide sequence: TGCGCCAGCAGCCCAGACAAGTACAATGAGCAGTTCTTC.

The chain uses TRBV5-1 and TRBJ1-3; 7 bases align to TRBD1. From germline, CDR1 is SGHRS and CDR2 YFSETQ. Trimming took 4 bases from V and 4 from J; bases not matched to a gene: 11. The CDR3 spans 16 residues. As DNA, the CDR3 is TGCGCCAGCAGCCTCCAAACAGGGGTCCGAGGAAACACCATATATTTT. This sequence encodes CASSLQTGVRGNTIYF.

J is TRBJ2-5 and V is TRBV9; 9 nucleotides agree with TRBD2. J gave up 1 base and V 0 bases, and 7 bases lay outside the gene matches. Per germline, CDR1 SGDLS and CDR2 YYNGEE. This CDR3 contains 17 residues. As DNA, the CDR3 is TGTGCCAGCAGCGTAGCGGGTGGACTAGCGATCCAAGAGACCCAGTACTTC. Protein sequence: CASSVAGGLAIQETQYF.

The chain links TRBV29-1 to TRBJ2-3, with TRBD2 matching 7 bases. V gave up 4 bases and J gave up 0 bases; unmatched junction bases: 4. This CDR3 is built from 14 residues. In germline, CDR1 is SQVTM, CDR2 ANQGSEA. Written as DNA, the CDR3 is TGCAGCGTTGCGGTGGGGGGGAGCACAGATACGCAGTATTTT. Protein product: CSVAVGGSTDTQYF.

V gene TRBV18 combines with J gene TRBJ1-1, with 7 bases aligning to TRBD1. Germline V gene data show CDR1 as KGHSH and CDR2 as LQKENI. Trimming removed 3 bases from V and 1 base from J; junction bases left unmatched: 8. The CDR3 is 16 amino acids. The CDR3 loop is CASSPTLGTENTEAFF. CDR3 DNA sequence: TGTGCCAGCTCACCCACTCTCGGGACAGAGAACACTGAAGCTTTCTTT. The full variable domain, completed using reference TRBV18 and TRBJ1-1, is NAGVMQNPRHLVRRRGQEARLRCSPMKGHSHVYWYRQLPEEGLKFMVYLQKENIIDESGMPKERFSAEFPKEGPSILRIQQVVRGDSAAYFCASSPTLGTENTEAFFGQGTRLTVV.

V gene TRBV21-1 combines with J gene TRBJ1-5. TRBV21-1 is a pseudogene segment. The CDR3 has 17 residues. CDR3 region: CASSKGRGGRSNQPQHF. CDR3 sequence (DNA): TGTGCCAGCAGCAAAGGACGCGGGGGTAGAAGCAATCAGCCCCAGCATTTT.

As DNA, the CDR3 is TGCGCCAGCAGCAAGGGGGACTCCTACAATGAGCAGTTCTTC. It is translated as CASSKGDSYNEQFF. V is TRBV5-1 and J is TRBJ2-1; possible D gene TRBD1, 6 bases. Germline V gives CDR1 SGHRS, CDR2 YFSETQ. Trimming pared 4 bases from V and 0 bases from J, leaving 8 bases between. The CDR3 loop spans 14 amino acids. Full variable domain (rest looked up from reference TRBV5-1 and TRBJ2-1): KAGVTQTPRYLIKTRGQQVTLSCSPISGHRSVSWYQQTPGQGLQFLFEYFSETQRNKGNFPGRFSGRQFSNSRSEMNVSTLELGDSALYLCASSKGDSYNEQFFGPGTRLTVL.

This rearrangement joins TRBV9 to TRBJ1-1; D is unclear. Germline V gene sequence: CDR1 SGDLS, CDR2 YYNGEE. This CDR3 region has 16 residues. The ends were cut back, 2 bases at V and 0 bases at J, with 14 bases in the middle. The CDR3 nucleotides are TGTGCCAGCAGCGTGGGGAGAGGTCGGGTGAACACTGAAGCTTTCTTT. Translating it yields CASSVGRGRVNTEAFF.

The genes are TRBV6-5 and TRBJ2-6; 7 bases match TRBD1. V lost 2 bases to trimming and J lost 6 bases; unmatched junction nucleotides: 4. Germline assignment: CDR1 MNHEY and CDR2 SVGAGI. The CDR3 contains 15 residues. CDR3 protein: CASSYRTGEANVLTF. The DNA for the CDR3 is TGTGCCAGCAGTTACCGTACAGGGGAGGCCAACGTCCTGACTTTC.

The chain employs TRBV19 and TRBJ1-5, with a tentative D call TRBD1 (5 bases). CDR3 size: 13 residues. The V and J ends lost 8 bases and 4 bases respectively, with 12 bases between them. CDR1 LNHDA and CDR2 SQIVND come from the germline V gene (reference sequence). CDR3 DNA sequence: TGTGCCAGTTCGGTGGAGGGGAATCAGCCCCAGCATTTT. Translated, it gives CASSVEGNQPQHF.

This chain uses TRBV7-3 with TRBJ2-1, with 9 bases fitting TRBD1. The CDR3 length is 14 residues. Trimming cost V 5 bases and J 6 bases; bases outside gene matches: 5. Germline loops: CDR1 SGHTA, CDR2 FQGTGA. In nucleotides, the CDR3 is TGTGCCAGCAGCCAGGACAGGGGAAGCAATGAGCAGTTCTTC. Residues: CASSQDRGSNEQFF.

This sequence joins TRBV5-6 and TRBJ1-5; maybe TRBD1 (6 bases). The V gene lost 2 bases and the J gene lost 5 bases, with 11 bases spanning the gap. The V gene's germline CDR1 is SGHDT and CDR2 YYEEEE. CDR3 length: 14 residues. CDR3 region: CASSLSGVHQPQHF. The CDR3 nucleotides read TGTGCCAGCAGCTTATCAGGGGTCCATCAGCCCCAGCATTTT.

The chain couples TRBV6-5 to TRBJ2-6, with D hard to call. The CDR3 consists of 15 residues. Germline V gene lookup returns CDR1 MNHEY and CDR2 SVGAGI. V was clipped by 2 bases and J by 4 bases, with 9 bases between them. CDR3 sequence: CASSYELAGANVLTF. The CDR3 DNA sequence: TGTGCCAGCAGTTACGAACTCGCCGGGGCCAACGTCCTGACTTTC.

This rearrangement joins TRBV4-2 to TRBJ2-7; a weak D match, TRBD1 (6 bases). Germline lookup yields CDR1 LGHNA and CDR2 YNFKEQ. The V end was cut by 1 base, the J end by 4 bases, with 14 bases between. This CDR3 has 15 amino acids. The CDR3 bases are TGTGCCAGCAGCCAAGGCGAGGGGGTAGAGTACGAGCAGTACTTC. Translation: CASSQGEGVEYEQYF.

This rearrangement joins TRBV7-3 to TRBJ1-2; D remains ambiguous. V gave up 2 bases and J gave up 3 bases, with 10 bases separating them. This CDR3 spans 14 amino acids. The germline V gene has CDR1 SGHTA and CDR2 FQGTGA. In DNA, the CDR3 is TGTGCCAGCAGCTTAGGTCCAGGCGACTATGGCTACACCTTC. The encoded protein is CASSLGPGDYGYTF. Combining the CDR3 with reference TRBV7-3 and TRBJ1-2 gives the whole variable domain GAGVSQTPSNKVTEKGKYVELRCDPISGHTALYWYRQSLGQGPEFLIYFQGTGAADDSGLPNDRFFAVRPEGSVSTLKIQRTERGDSAVYLCASSLGPGDYGYTFGSGTRLTVV.

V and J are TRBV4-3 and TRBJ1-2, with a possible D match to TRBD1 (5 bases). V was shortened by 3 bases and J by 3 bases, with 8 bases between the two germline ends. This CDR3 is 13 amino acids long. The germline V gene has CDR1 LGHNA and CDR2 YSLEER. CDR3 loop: CASSQGGDYGYTF. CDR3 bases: TGCGCCAGCAGCCAGGGAGGGGACTATGGCTACACCTTC.

The CDR3 coding sequence is TGTGCCAGCAGGAGCCCGGTGAAGTCCTACAATGAGCAGTTCTTC. Its protein is CASRSPVKSYNEQFF. The rearrangement links TRBV6-1 to TRBJ2-1; no reliable D call. Germline CDR1 and CDR2: MNHNS and SASEGT. V lost 6 bases to trimming and J lost 1 base, with 13 bases between them. The CDR3 is 15 residues long.

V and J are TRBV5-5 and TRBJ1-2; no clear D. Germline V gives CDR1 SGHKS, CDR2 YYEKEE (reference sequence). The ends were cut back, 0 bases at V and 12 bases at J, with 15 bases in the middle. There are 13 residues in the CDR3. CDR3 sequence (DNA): TGTGCCAGCAGCTTGGCCACCGGGTCCTACAACACCTTC. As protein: CASSLATGSYNTF.

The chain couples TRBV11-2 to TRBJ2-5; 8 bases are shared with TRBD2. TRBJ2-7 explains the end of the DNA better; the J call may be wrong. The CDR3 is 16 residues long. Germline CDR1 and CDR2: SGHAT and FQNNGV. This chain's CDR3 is CASSLIAPGGAIEQYF. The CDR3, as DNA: TGTGCCAGCAGCTTAATCGCCCCGGGAGGGGCTATCGAGCAGTACTTC.

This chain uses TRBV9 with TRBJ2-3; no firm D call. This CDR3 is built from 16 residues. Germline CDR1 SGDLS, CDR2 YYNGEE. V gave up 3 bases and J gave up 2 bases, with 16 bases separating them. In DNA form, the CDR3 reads TGTGCCAGCAGCGCCCCTCAAGGCGGAGACACAGATACGCAGTATTTT. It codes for CASSAPQGGDTDTQYF.

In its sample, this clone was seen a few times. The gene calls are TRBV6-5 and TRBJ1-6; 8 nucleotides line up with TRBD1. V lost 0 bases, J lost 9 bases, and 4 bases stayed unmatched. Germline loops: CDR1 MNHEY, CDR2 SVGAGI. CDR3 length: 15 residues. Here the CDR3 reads CASSYSGTGRSPLHF. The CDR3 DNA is TGTGCCAGCAGTTACTCAGGGACAGGACGTTCACCCCTCCACTTT.